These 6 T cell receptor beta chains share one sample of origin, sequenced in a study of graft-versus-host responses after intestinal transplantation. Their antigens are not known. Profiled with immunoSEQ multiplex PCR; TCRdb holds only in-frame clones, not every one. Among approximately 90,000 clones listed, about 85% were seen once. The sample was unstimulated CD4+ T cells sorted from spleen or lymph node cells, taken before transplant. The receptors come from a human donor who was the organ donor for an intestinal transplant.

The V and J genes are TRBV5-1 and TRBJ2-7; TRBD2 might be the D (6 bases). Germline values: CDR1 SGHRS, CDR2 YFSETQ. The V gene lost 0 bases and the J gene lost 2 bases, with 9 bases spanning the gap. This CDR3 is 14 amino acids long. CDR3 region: CASSLVRGTYEQYF. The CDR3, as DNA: TGCGCCAGCAGCTTGGTTCGGGGGACCTACGAGCAGTACTTC.

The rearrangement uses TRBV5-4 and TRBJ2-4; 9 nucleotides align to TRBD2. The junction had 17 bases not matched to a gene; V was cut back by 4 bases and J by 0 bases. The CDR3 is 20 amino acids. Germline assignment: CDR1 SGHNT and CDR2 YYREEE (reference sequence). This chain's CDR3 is CASSPPGLAGGRLAKNIQYF. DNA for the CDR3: TGTGCCAGCAGCCCACCGGGACTAGCAGGAGGGAGGCTAGCCAAAAACATTCAGTACTTC.

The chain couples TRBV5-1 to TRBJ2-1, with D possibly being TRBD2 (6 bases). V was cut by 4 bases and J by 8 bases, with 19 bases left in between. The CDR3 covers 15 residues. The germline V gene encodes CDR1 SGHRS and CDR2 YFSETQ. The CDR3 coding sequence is TGCGCCAGCAGCCCTTTGACTAGTGGTGTCGATGAGCAGTTCTTC. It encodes CASSPLTSGVDEQFF.

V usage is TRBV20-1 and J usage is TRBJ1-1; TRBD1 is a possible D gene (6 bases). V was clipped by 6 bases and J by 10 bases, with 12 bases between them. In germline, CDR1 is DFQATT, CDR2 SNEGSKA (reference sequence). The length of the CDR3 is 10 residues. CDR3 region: CSAEGVGAFF. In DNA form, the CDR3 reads TGCAGTGCAGAGGGGGTCGGAGCTTTCTTT.

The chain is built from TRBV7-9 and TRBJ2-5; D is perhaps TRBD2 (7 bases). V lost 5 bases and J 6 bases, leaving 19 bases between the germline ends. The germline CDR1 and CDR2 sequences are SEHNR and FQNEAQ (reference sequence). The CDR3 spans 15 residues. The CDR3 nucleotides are TGTGCCAGCAGCACCAGCCCGGGGGGCGGGAAGACCCAGTACTTC. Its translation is CASSTSPGGGKTQYF.

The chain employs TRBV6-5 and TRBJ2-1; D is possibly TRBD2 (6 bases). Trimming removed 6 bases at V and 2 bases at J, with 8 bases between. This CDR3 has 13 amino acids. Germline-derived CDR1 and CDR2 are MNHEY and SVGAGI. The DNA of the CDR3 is TGTGCCAGCAGGCGGGATCCCTACAATGAGCAGTTCTTC. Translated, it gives CASRRDPYNEQFF.